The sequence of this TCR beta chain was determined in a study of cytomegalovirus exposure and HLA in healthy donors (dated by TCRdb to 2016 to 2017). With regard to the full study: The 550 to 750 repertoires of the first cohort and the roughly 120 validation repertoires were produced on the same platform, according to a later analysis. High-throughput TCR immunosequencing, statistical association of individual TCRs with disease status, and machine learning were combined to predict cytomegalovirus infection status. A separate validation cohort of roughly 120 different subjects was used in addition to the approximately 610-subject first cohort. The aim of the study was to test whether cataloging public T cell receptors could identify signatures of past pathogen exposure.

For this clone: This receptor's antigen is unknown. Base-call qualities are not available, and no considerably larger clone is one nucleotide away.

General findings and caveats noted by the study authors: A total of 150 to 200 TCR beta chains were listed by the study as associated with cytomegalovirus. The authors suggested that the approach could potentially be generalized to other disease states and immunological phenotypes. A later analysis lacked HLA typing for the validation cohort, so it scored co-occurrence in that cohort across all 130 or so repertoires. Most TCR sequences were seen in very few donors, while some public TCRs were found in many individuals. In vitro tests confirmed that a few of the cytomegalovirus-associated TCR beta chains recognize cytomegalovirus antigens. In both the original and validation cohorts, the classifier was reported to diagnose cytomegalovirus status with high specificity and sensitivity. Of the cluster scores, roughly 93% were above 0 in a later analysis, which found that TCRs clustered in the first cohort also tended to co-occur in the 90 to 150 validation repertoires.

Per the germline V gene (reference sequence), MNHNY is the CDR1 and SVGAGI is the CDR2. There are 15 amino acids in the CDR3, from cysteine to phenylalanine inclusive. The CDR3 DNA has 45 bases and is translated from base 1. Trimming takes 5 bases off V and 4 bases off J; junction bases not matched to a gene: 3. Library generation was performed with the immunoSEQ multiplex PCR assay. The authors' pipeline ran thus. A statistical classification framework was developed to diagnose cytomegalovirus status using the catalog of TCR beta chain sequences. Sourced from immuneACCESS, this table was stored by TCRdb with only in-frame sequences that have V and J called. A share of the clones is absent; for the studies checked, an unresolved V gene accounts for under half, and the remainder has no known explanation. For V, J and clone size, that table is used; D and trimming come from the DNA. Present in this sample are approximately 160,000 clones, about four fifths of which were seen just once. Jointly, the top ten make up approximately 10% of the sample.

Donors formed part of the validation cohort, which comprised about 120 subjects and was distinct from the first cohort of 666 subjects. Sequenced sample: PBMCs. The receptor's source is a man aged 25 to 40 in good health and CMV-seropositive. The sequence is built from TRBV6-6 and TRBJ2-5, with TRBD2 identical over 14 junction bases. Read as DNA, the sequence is TGTGCCAGCAGTCCCGGGACTAGCGGGGGAGAGACCCAGTACTTC. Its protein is CASSPGTSGGETQYF.